This T cell receptor (beta chain) was captured by sequencing in a study of blood T cell repertoires in COVID-19. In the authors' methods: Researchers report that nucleated cell counts were estimated from reference gene primer amplification. The repertoire was sequenced with immunoSEQ multiplex PCR; TCRdb's copy has only in-frame clones and lacks some. D and trimming come from the DNA, and the V and J calls and clone size come from that table. The table has around 500,000 clones, approximately 90% seen once; the top ten hold approximately 1.8%. Each participant's cohort was designated according to participant-reported clinical history. The sequencing input was PBMCs or T cells enriched from blood (not recorded which). The clonotype originates from a middle-aged woman who had recovered from COVID-19.

The CDR3 region is CASSSRQGDPQLGTQYF. The CDR3 coding sequence is TGTGCCAGCAGCTCTCGACAGGGTGACCCCCAGTTAGGTACGCAGTATTTT. V is TRBV7-2 and J is TRBJ2-3; 7 nucleotides line up with TRBD1. Germline V gene lookup returns CDR1 SGHTA and CDR2 FQGNSA. The CDR3 contains 17 residues. Trimming took 4 bases from V and 8 from J; bases not matched to a gene: 18.